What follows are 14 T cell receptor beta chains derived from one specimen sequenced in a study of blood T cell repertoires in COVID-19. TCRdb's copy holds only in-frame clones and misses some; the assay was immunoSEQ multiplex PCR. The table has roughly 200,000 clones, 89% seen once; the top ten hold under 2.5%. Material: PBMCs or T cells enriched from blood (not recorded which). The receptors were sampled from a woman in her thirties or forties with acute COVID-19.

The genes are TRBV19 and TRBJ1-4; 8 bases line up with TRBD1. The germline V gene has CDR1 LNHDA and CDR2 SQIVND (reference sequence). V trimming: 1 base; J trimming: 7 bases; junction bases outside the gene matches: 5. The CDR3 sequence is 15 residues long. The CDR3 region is CASSIAPGQGEKLFF. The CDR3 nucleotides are TGTGCCAGTAGTATAGCTCCTGGACAGGGTGAAAAACTGTTTTTT. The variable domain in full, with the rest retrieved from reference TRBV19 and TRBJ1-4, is DGGITQSPKYLFRKEGQNVTLSCEQNLNHDAMYWYRQDPGQGLRLIYYSQIVNDFQKGDIAEGYSVSREKKESFPLTVTSAQKNPTAFYLCASSIAPGQGEKLFFGSGTQLSVL.

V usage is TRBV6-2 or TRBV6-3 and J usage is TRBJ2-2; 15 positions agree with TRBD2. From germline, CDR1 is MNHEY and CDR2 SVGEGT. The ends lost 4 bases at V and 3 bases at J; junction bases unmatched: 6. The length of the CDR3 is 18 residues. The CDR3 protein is CASSSPGTSGGYTGELFF. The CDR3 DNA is TGTGCCAGCAGTTCACCCGGGACTAGCGGGGGGTACACCGGGGAGCTGTTTTTT.

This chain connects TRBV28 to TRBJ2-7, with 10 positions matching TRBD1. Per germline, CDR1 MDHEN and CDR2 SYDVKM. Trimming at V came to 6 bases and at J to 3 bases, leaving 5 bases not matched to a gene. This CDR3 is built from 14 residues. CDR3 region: CASSHGTGVYEQYF. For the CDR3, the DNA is TGTGCCAGCAGCCACGGGACAGGGGTCTACGAGCAGTACTTC.

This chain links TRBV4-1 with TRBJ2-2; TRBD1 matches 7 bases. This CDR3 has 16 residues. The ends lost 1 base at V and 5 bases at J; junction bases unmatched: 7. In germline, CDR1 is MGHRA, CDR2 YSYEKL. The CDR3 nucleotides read TGCGCCAGCAGCCAAGGCAGGGGGATAAGGACCGGGGAGCTGTTTTTT. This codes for CASSQGRGIRTGELFF.

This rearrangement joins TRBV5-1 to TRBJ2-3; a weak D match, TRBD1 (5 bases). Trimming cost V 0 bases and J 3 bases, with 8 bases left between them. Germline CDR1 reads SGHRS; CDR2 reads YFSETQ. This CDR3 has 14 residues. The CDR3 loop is CASSLGQLTDTQYF. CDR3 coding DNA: TGCGCCAGCAGCTTGGGACAGTTAACAGATACGCAGTATTTT.

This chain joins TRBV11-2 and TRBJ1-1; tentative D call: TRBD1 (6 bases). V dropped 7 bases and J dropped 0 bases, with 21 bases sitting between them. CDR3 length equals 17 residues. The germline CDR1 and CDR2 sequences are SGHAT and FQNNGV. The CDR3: CASTTGQRTNLNTEAFF. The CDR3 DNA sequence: TGTGCCAGCACTACAGGGCAGCGAACAAACCTGAACACTGAAGCTTTCTTT.

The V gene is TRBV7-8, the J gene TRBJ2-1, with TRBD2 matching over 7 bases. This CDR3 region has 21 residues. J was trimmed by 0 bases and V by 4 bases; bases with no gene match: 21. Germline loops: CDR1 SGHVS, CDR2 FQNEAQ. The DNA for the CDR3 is TGTGCCAGCAGCTCAGCTAGGCTAGGTGGAGCGGGGTTGAGCTCCTACAATGAGCAGTTCTTC. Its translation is CASSSARLGGAGLSSYNEQFF.

CDR3 coding DNA: TGTGCCAGCAGCCCAGACAGACCAAATGAAAAACTGTTTTTT. Its protein product is CASSPDRPNEKLFF. V and J are TRBV6-5 and TRBJ1-4, with D possibly TRBD1 on 5 matching bases. Germline CDR1 is MNHEY and CDR2 is SVGAGI. Trimming took off 6 bases at V and 5 bases at J, with 13 bases between the two ends. This CDR3 has 14 amino acids.

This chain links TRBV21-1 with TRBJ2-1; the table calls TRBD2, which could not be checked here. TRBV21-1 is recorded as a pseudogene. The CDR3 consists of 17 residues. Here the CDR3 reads CASSTRSLAGGINEQFF. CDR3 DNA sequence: TGTGCCAGCAGCACCCGAAGCCTAGCGGGAGGGATTAATGAGCAGTTCTTC.

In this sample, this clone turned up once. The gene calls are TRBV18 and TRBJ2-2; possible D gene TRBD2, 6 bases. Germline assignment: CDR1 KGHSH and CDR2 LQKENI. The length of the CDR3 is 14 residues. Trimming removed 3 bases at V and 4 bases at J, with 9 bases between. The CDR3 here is CASSPDGGTGELFF. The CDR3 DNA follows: TGTGCCAGCTCACCGGACGGGGGCACCGGGGAGCTGTTTTTT. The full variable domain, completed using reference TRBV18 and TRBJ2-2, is NAGVMQNPRHLVRRRGQEARLRCSPMKGHSHVYWYRQLPEEGLKFMVYLQKENIIDESGMPKERFSAEFPKEGPSILRIQQVVRGDSAAYFCASSPDGGTGELFFGEGSRLTVL.

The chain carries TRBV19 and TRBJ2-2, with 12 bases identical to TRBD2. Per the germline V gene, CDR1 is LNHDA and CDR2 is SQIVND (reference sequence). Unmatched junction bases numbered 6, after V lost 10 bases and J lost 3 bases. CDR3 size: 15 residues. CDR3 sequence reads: CATRGLAGHTGELFF. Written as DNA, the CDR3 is TGTGCCACCCGAGGACTAGCGGGGCACACCGGGGAGCTGTTTTTT.

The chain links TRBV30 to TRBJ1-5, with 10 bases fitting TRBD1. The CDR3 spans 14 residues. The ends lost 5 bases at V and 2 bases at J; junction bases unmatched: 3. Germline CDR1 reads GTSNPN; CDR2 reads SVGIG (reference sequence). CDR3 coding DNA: TGTGCCTGGGGGACAGGGGCCGGCAATCAGCCCCAGCATTTT. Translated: CAWGTGAGNQPQHF.

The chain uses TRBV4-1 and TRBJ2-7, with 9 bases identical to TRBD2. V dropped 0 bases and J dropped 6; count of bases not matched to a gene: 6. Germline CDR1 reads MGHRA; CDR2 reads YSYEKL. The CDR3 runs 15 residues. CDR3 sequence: CASSQEAGGHGEQYF. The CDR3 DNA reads TGCGCCAGCAGCCAAGAGGCGGGGGGGCATGGCGAGCAGTACTTC.

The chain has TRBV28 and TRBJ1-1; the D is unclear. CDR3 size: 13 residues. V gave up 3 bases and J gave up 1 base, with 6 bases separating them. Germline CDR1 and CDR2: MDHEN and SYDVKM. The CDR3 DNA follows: TGTGCCAGCAGTTTTGGCCGGAACACTGAAGCTTTCTTT. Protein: CASSFGRNTEAFF.